Presented here are 14 T cell receptor beta chains from one specimen sequenced in a study of post-analysis software for immune sequencing data. The study's findings and limits: There were five or six TRBV segments more frequent in patients than controls, and TRBV5-6, TRBV5-1 and TRBV20-1 were among them.

TCR beta cDNA libraries had unique molecular identifiers. TCRdb fed the PCR reads into MiXCR, producing one record per CDR3 protein. The data contain 750,000 to 950,000 distinct CDR3 sequences, around 45% of them singletons. These receptors have no identified antigens. Source material: blood. The receptors were gathered from a girl between 5 and 17 years old with multiple sclerosis.

The chain employs TRBV12-3 or TRBV12-4 and TRBJ2-3; tentatively, D is TRBD2 (7 bases). The CDR3 spans 16 residues. Trimming left V 6 bases short and J 5 bases short, with 21 bases between. CDR3: CASSGGGRELRDTQYF. CDR3 sequence (DNA): TGTGCCAGCAGCGGGGGCGGGAGAGAACTTCGAGATACGCAGTATTTT.

The chain has TRBV2 and TRBJ2-7, with D perhaps TRBD1 (5 bases). Germline loops: CDR1 SNHLY, CDR2 FYNNEI. V gave up 6 bases and J gave up 3 bases, with 12 bases separating them. This CDR3 has 13 amino acids. This CDR3 is CASRDPDSYEQYF. CDR3 coding DNA: TGTGCCAGCAGGGATCCCGACAGCTACGAGCAGTACTTC.

The genes are TRBV12-3 or TRBV12-4 and TRBJ2-7; 7 bases match TRBD1. Trimming took 6 bases from V and 0 from J; bases not matched to a gene: 5. The CDR3 extends over 14 amino acids. The CDR3 is CASSQQGSSYEQYF. The CDR3 nucleotides are TGTGCCAGCAGCCAACAGGGGAGCTCCTACGAGCAGTACTTC.

This clonotype was counted at least ten times. The CDR3 nucleotides read TGCAGCGTTGAGAGTAGCGGGTTAGGGACCCAGTACTTC. It translates to CSVESSGLGTQYF. The rearrangement uses TRBV29-1 and TRBJ2-5; 7 nucleotides match TRBD2. Germline V gene lookup returns CDR1 SQVTM and CDR2 ANQGSEA. V dropped 3 bases and J dropped 7; count of bases not matched to a gene: 8. This CDR3 spans 13 amino acids.

This clonotype has just one count. The CDR3 sequence is CASSHGREQFF. The CDR3 coding sequence is TGTGCCAGCAGCCACGGACGTGAGCAGTTCTTC. The chain carries TRBV12-3 or TRBV12-4 and TRBJ2-1; no reliable D call. V lost 6 bases and J lost 9, with 9 bases in between. The CDR3 covers 11 residues.

This rearrangement joins TRBV29-1 to TRBJ2-1, with TRBD1 identical over 10 bases. Germline V gene lookup returns CDR1 SQVTM and CDR2 ANQGSEA. V lost 0 bases and J lost 5; bases outside the gene matches: 4. This CDR3 has 15 residues. The CDR3 DNA sequence: TGCAGCGTTGAAGACGGGGGACAGGGGAACAATGAGCAGTTCTTC. This encodes CSVEDGGQGNNEQFF.

This clonotype was counted ten times or more. This chain uses TRBV4-1 with TRBJ2-1; possible D gene TRBD2, 5 bases. Per the germline V gene, CDR1 is MGHRA and CDR2 is YSYEKL. CDR3 size: 14 residues. V was pared by 4 bases and J by 7 bases, with 14 bases between. Written as DNA, the CDR3 is TGCGCCAGCAGCCCCCGCGAGGGTCTGAATGAGCAGTTCTTC. Translated, it gives CASSPREGLNEQFF.

The chain carries TRBV4-1 and TRBJ2-5; maybe TRBD1 (6 bases). The end of the DNA is better explained by TRBJ2-7, so the J call may be wrong. CDR1 is MGHRA and CDR2 is YSYEKL in the germline V gene. This CDR3 has 17 residues. The CDR3 nucleotides are TGCGCCAGCAGCCAAGTTGGAGAGGCAGGGGCTCTCTACGAGCAGTACTTC. Its protein is CASSQVGEAGALYEQYF.

The chain combines TRBV20-1 with TRBJ2-3, with 11 bases that match TRBD2. The ends lost 4 bases at V and 2 bases at J; junction bases unmatched: 2. Germline V gene data show CDR1 as DFQATT and CDR2 as SNEGSKA (reference sequence). This CDR3 is 14 amino acids long. The DNA for the CDR3 is TGCAGTGCTACGGGACTAGCGGCCACAGATACGCAGTATTTT. Its translation: CSATGLAATDTQYF.

The rearrangement joins TRBV5-1 to TRBJ2-5, with D perhaps being TRBD1 or TRBD2 (5 bases each). Gene TRBJ2-7 matches the end of the DNA better, so the J call may be wrong. Germline V gene sequence: CDR1 SGHRS, CDR2 YFSETQ. The length of the CDR3 is 15 residues. The CDR3 DNA reads TGCGCCAGCAGCTTGGATTTCGGGACCAGCTACGAGCAGTACTTC. Amino acid sequence: CASSLDFGTSYEQYF.

This chain connects TRBV20-1 to TRBJ2-1, with D hard to call. Germline values: CDR1 DFQATT, CDR2 SNEGSKA (reference sequence). The V end was cut by 0 bases, the J end by 7 bases, with 19 bases between. The CDR3 length is 16 residues. The CDR3 sequence is CSARDVGAALSNEQFF. The CDR3 nucleotides read TGCAGTGCTAGAGATGTTGGCGCAGCACTTTCAAATGAGCAGTTCTTC.

The chain joins TRBV20-1 to TRBJ2-7; 7 bases map to TRBD2. Germline assignment: CDR1 DFQATT and CDR2 SNEGSKA (reference sequence). The CDR3 runs to 12 residues. Trimming removed 3 bases from V and 5 bases from J; junction bases left unmatched: 4. CDR3 in DNA: TGCAGTGCTAGCCAAGGACTAGACGAGCAGTACTTC. Protein sequence: CSASQGLDEQYF.

This chain uses TRBV9 with TRBJ2-5, with a possible D match to TRBD1 (5 bases). This CDR3 has 14 amino acids. The V gene's germline CDR1 is SGDLS and CDR2 YYNGEE. Trimming removed 4 bases at V and 5 bases at J, with 15 bases between. CDR3 sequence reads: CASSPLSQEETQYF. The CDR3 nucleotides are TGTGCCAGCAGCCCCCTGTCACAGGAGGAGACCCAGTACTTC.

Only a few counts were recorded for this clonotype. This chain connects TRBV7-2 to TRBJ2-7, with 9 bases lining up with TRBD1. CDR3 size: 16 residues. CDR1 and CDR2 from the germline V gene are SGHTA and FQGNSA. With 5 bases clipped from V and 2 bases from J, the junction kept 10 bases outside the gene matches. CDR3 in amino acids: CASSPAPGQGTYEQYF. CDR3 DNA: TGTGCCAGCAGCCCCGCCCCCGGACAGGGGACCTACGAGCAGTACTTC.